The present TCR beta chain was sequenced within a study of CD8 T cells in ankylosing spondylitis. The study's findings and limits: Blood from ankylosing spondylitis patients appeared to carry a characteristic roughly eight-variant TCR beta motif. A subset of motif variants has previously been described in the synovial fluid and blood of reactive arthritis. Significant enrichment of disease-linked clones was reported in matched ankylosing spondylitis synovial fluid. Clones linked to disease, bearing a CD8+ phenotype, were relatively rare in peripheral blood.

Trimming took 5 bases from V and 5 from J; bases not matched to a gene: 5. Germline V CDR1 and CDR2: SGHTA, FQGNSA. The CDR3 sequence is 14 residues long. TCRdb re-analysed the 5' RACE reads in MiXCR, keeping a single row per CDR3 protein. Here the sample spans 100,000 to 150,000 distinct CDR3 sequences, 7% being singletons. This clonotype was seen ten or more times. What it binds is unknown. The chain employs TRBV7-2 and TRBJ1-2; 10 positions agree with TRBD1. Sequenced input: blood, either unsorted or a sorted T cell fraction (not recorded which). This TCR was sampled from a male donor with ankylosing spondylitis or in good health (not recorded which). The CDR3 spells CASSPGDRGYGYTF. The DNA of the CDR3 is TGTGCCAGCAGCCCGGGGGACAGGGGATATGGCTACACCTTC.